This T cell receptor beta chain was found in a study of blood T cell repertoires in COVID-19 (dated by TCRdb to 2019 to 2021). In the study overall: Collaborator samples came from the United States, Italy and Spain and covered acute and convalescent phases of COVID-19. The prospective study material was composed of cDNA or gDNA derived from T cells, B-cell-depleted T cells, or PBMCs. Deeply sampled blood TCRbeta repertoires from subjects exposed to, actively infected with, or recovered from COVID-19 were included in the dataset. A freely available public database, intended as a resource for researchers studying the immune response to SARS-CoV-2, is where the repertoires were released. The samples were drawn from two sources: the first 160 participants of the ongoing ImmuneRACE study, and 950 to 1,500 subjects contributed by 6 global collaborators. The sample metadata nearly always contained a de-identified subject ID, COVID-19 status, age in years and sex. Where available, HLA class I and class II types were taken from metadata supplied by the sample provider and were not determined by assay-based typing. What the research found in general, with its limitations: How much clinical and demographic metadata was included differed by source and by participant, and the metadata was provided uncurated.

V ends up 4 bases short and J 4 bases short, with an unmatched junction base count of 9. Including the terminal cysteine and phenylalanine, the CDR3 comprises 15 residues. Only the CDR3 portion is preserved as DNA: 45 bases, with reading frame beginning at the first base. The CDR1 and CDR2 encoded by the germline V gene are SGHNT and YENEEA. In Seattle, one collaborating source enrolled patients while the infection was active and tracked those patients longitudinally over the course of disease. Whole blood was collected in K2EDTA tubes by collaborating institutions according to the institutions' own protocols. For TCRbeta analysis, collaborators shipped samples as frozen whole blood, isolated PBMCs, or DNA extracted from either of those sample types. A word on this clone: Its antigen is currently not known. Qualities for individual bases were not recorded, and no much larger clone is one base off.

TCRbeta CDR3 regions were amplified from genomic DNA using the immunoSEQ Assay, a bias-controlled multiplex PCR. The study's own analysis went as follows. The number of nucleated cells in each sample was estimated from the amplification of reference gene primers within the assay. To quantify the absolute abundance of each unique TCRbeta CDR3 rearrangement, sequence reads were collapsed and filtered. For each sample, productive Simpson clonality was calculated as the square root of Simpson's diversity index across productive rearrangements. TCRdb retrieved this table from immuneACCESS and kept in-frame rearrangements only. Not all clones are present; in checked studies, unresolved V genes account for under half, and no reason is known for the remainder. That table is the source of V, J and clone size, and D and trimming were worked out from the DNA. The sample table shows some 240,000 clones, and about 94% are seen once. 0.82% of the sample is held by the ten biggest clonotypes.

This chain is built from TRBV11-3 and TRBJ2-5; the junction holds 7 bases that match TRBD1. The sequence derives from a man in his sixties with COVID-19, enrolled during active disease. Sample: peripheral blood. The CDR3 region has the sequence CASSSTGRIRETQYF. The nucleotides read TGTGCCAGCAGCTCGACAGGGCGGATACGAGAGACCCAGTACTTC.